Each of the 22 T cell receptor beta chains below was sequenced from the same sample in a study of spatial heterogeneity in lung cancer. Time point reported: sample taken at primary tumor resection. The study sequenced unsorted whole RNA from tumor, nontumor lung or frozen PBMC. TCRdb reprocessed the 5' RACE reads with MiXCR, giving one entry per CDR3 protein. The data show about 15,000 distinct CDR3 sequences, approximately 8% seen once. The sample was PBMCs, taken at surgery. These receptors all come from a female donor with early-stage non-small cell lung cancer.

In this sample, this clonotype turned up many times. The chain couples TRBV10-3 to TRBJ2-3, with 7 bases fitting TRBD2. CDR3 size: 13 residues. J lost 6 bases, V lost 8 bases, and 8 bases had no gene match. The germline V gene has CDR1 ENHRY and CDR2 SYGVKD. The CDR3: CAIGSGGSDTQYF. Written as DNA, the CDR3 is TGTGCCATCGGGAGTGGCGGGAGTGATACGCAGTATTTT.

This clonotype has ten or more counts. V gene TRBV23-1 combines with J gene TRBJ2-5; the D gene is possibly TRBD2 (5 bases). TRBV23-1 is labeled an ORF, and its function is uncertain. This CDR3 spans 15 amino acids. Trimming pared 0 bases from V and 5 bases from J, leaving 13 bases between. The CDR3: CASSQSGPGGETQYF. Here the CDR3 DNA reads TGCGCCAGCAGTCAATCCGGGCCGGGCGGGGAGACCCAGTACTTC.

The sample holds many counts of this clonotype. The chain joins TRBV20-1 to TRBJ2-3; TRBD1 matches 8 bases. This CDR3 is 14 amino acids long. Germline V gene lookup returns CDR1 DFQATT and CDR2 SNEGSKA (reference sequence). V shed 5 bases and J 6 bases; nucleotides not matched to a gene: 10. The CDR3 DNA reads as TGCAGTGCTCCCTCCGGGACAGGATCCGATACGCAGTATTTT. This gives the protein CSAPSGTGSDTQYF.

The rearrangement uses TRBV20-1 and TRBJ1-1, with 7 bases that match TRBD1. The CDR3 sequence is 12 residues long. Unmatched junction bases numbered 7, after V lost 4 bases and J lost 8 bases. Germline values: CDR1 DFQATT, CDR2 SNEGSKA (reference sequence). CDR3 sequence (DNA): TGCAGTGCTACCAGGACAGGCTTAGAAGCTTTCTTT. Translating it yields CSATRTGLEAFF.

Many counts were recorded for this clonotype. The genes are TRBV6-2 or TRBV6-3 and TRBJ2-1; D not resolved. This CDR3 comprises 12 residues. Germline V gene data show CDR1 as MNHEY and CDR2 as SVGEGT. V lost 6 bases, J lost 8 bases, and 11 bases lay in between. The DNA for the CDR3 is TGTGCCAGCAGGAGAGGTCGGGATGAGCAGTTCTTC. Protein: CASRRGRDEQFF.

The gene calls are TRBV28 and TRBJ2-2, with D tentatively TRBD1 or TRBD2 (5 bases each). The germline CDR1 and CDR2 sequences are MDHEN and SYDVKM. This CDR3 spans 16 amino acids. Trimming removed 7 bases at V and 6 bases at J, with 21 bases between. The CDR3 DNA reads TGTGCCAGCACTTACCTAGGGGCGGGCAGGGCCGGGGAGCTGTTTTTT. Translating it yields CASTYLGAGRAGELFF. Full variable domain (missing parts from reference TRBV28 and TRBJ2-2): DVKVTQSSRYLVKRTGEKVFLECVQDMDHENMFWYRQDPGLGLRLIYFSYDVKMKEKGDIPEGYSVSREKKERFSLILESASTNQTSMYLCASTYLGAGRAGELFFGEGSRLTVL.

This clonotype appeared many times. V is TRBV7-2 and J is TRBJ2-1, with D tentatively TRBD2 (6 bases). V was clipped by 5 bases and J by 4 bases, with 12 bases between them. Germline loops: CDR1 SGHTA, CDR2 FQGNSA. CDR3 length: 14 residues. The CDR3 sequence is CASSRYGGYNEQFF. The CDR3 bases are TGTGCCAGCAGCCGCTACGGGGGTTACAATGAGCAGTTCTTC.

This clonotype was seen many times. V and J are TRBV15 and TRBJ2-3; maybe TRBD2 (7 bases). V was trimmed by 3 bases and J by 5 bases, leaving 21 bases between them. This CDR3 is built from 17 residues. CDR1 and CDR2 from the germline V gene are LNHNV and YYDKDF (reference sequence). Here the CDR3 reads CATSRPVGGRGRDTQYF. The CDR3 DNA reads as TGTGCCACCAGCAGGCCGGTCGGGGGGCGGGGGAGAGATACGCAGTATTTT.

The gene calls are TRBV5-1 and TRBJ1-1; a weak D match, TRBD1 (5 bases). In germline, CDR1 is SGHRS, CDR2 YFSETQ. V was cut by 4 bases and J by 0 bases, with 13 bases left in between. This CDR3 is 15 amino acids long. The chain's CDR3 is CASSLSSGLNTEAFF. CDR3 nucleotide sequence: TGCGCCAGCAGCCTGAGCTCAGGGTTGAACACTGAAGCTTTCTTT.

This clonotype was counted only a few times. Relative to the germline gene, one junction end is altered; a read error may explain this. V gene TRBV2 combines with J gene TRBJ2-1; D remains unclear. The CDR3 sequence is 11 residues long. Germline V CDR1 and CDR2: SNHLY, FYNNEI. The CDR3 protein is CASSEEVRPYF. Written as DNA, the CDR3 is TGTGCCAGCAGTGAAGAAGTAAGGCCCTACTTC.

This clonotype was counted many times. The chain is built from TRBV6-5 and TRBJ2-4; D is undetermined. Between the trimmed V and J ends, which lost 0 bases and 6 bases, there was a span of 9 bases. The germline V gene has CDR1 MNHEY and CDR2 SVGAGI. This CDR3 contains 14 residues. The CDR3 sequence: CASSYSLLGNIQYF. CDR3 nucleotides: TGTGCCAGCAGTTACTCTCTCCTAGGAAACATTCAGTACTTC.

There are a few counts of this clonotype. This chain links TRBV28 with TRBJ2-1; maybe TRBD2 (5 bases). The germline V and J ends were trimmed by 8 bases and 0 bases, with 11 bases remaining between them. The CDR3 sequence is 14 residues long. Germline V gene data show CDR1 as MDHEN and CDR2 as SYDVKM. In nucleotides, the CDR3 is TGTGCCAGCCAGGCCCGGGACTCCTACAATGAGCAGTTCTTC. It yields the protein CASQARDSYNEQFF.

Ten or more counts support this clonotype. The chain links TRBV18 to TRBJ1-4; no clear D gene. CDR3 length equals 15 residues. Looked up from germline, CDR1 is KGHSH and CDR2 is LQKENI. V lost 3 bases and J lost 3, with 11 bases in between. The chain's CDR3 is CASSPRGPPNEKLFF. CDR3 sequence (DNA): TGTGCCAGCTCACCCCGGGGTCCACCTAATGAAAAACTGTTTTTT.

The sample holds many counts of this clonotype. The chain is built from TRBV19 and TRBJ2-1; 10 bases are shared with TRBD1. Germline V gene sequence: CDR1 LNHDA, CDR2 SQIVND (reference sequence). The CDR3 sequence is 14 residues long. V trimming: 9 bases; J trimming: 9 bases; junction bases outside the gene matches: 11. In nucleotides, the CDR3 is TGTGCCAGCCGGCGAGACAGGGGGCACGGTGAGCAGTTCTTC. Translation: CASRRDRGHGEQFF. The full variable domain, in which reference TRBV19 and TRBJ2-1 provide the parts outside the CDR3, is DGGITQSPKYLFRKEGQNVTLSCEQNLNHDAMYWYRQDPGQGLRLIYYSQIVNDFQKGDIAEGYSVSREKKESFPLTVTSAQKNPTAFYLCASRRDRGHGEQFFGPGTRLTVL.

In the case of this clonotype: This may be a read error: a much more frequent sequence differs by one nucleotide. The J gene is TRBJ2-2, the V gene TRBV10-2, with D maybe TRBD1 (6 bases). The CDR3 has 13 residues. The V gene's germline CDR1 is WSHSY and CDR2 SAAADI. V was clipped by 7 bases and J by 10 bases, with 16 bases between them. In DNA form, the CDR3 reads TGCGCCAGCACTAGGTGGGGGCCCGAGGAGCTGTTTTTT. It codes for CASTRWGPEELFF.

The chain employs TRBV7-3 and TRBJ2-3; 8 bases agree with TRBD2. Germline V gene lookup returns CDR1 SGHTA and CDR2 FQGTGA. V trimming: 2 bases; J trimming: 3 bases; junction bases outside the gene matches: 4. The CDR3 extends over 15 amino acids. CDR3 DNA sequence: TGTGCCAGCAGCTTAGCGGGGGGCCGTACAGATACGCAGTATTTT. It encodes CASSLAGGRTDTQYF.

This clonotype has more than one count but fewer than ten. The chain combines TRBV4-1 with TRBJ2-3; 8 nucleotides line up with TRBD1. CDR3 length equals 12 residues. Germline trimming cut 3 bases from V and 12 bases from J; bases unmatched to any gene: 5. Germline V gene data show CDR1 as MGHRA and CDR2 as YSYEKL. The CDR3 spells CASSQAGGAQYF. The CDR3, as DNA: TGCGCCAGCAGCCAGGCAGGGGGCGCTCAGTATTTT.

The V and J genes are TRBV20-1 and TRBJ1-2; D is unresolved. Germline loops: CDR1 DFQATT, CDR2 SNEGSKA (reference sequence). This CDR3 comprises 14 residues. The germline V and J ends were trimmed by 4 bases and 1 base, with 13 bases remaining between them. CDR3 loop: CSAIPRDLNYGYTF. CDR3 coding DNA: TGCAGTGCTATTCCCAGAGATCTTAACTATGGCTACACCTTC.

Ten or more counts support this clonotype. The chain is built from TRBV11-2 and TRBJ1-5; no definite D call. The V end was cut by 0 bases, the J end by 11 bases, with 14 bases between. The CDR3 spans 14 residues. Germline values: CDR1 SGHAT, CDR2 FQNNGV. CDR3 coding DNA: TGTGCCAGCAGCTTAGAAGCCACACCTCGGGCCCAGCATTTT. Protein: CASSLEATPRAQHF.

This clonotype occurred many times. This chain uses TRBV7-2 with TRBJ2-4; a possible D gene is TRBD1 (8 bases). V was trimmed by 1 base and J by 9 bases, leaving 22 bases between them. Per germline, CDR1 SGHTA and CDR2 FQGNSA. The CDR3 runs 17 residues. The CDR3 coding sequence is TGTGCCAGCAGCTTAGTCCCCGGGGGGACAGGAGGAGGCATTCAGTACTTC. Protein product: CASSLVPGGTGGGIQYF.

This clonotype was counted at least ten times. This chain links TRBV7-2 with TRBJ2-7, with 16 bases identical to TRBD2. CDR1 SGHTA and CDR2 FQGNSA come from the germline V gene. J lost 7 bases, V lost 5 bases, and 8 bases had no gene match. This CDR3 region has 16 residues. The CDR3 bases are TGTGCCAGCAGCCCCCAGGGACTAGCGGGGGGGTGGGAGCAGTACTTC. Translated: CASSPQGLAGGWEQYF.

This clonotype has ten or more counts. The chain couples TRBV18 to TRBJ1-4, with D hard to call. Looked up from germline, CDR1 is KGHSH and CDR2 is LQKENI. The germline V and J ends were trimmed by 1 base and 8 bases, with 8 bases remaining between them. CDR3 size: 13 residues. CDR3 coding DNA: TGTGCCAGCTCACCACGCCAGGAGGAAAAACTGTTTTTT. Encoded protein: CASSPRQEEKLFF.